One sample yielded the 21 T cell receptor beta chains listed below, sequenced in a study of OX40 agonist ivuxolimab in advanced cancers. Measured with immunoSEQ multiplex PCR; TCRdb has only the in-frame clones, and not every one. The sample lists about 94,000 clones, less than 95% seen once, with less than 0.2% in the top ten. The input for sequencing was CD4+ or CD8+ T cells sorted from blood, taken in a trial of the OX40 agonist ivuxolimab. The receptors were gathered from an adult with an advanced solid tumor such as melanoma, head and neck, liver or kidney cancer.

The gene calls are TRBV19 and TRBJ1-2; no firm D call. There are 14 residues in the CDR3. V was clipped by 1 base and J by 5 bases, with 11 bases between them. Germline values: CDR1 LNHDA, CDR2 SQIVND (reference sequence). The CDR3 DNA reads TGTGCCAGTAGTATAGCCGGGCAGATTTATGGCTACACCTTC. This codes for CASSIAGQIYGYTF.

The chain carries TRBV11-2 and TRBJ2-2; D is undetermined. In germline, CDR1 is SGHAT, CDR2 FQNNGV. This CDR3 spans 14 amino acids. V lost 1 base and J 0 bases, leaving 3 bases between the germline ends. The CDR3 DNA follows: TGTGCCAGCAGCTTAGTTCCGAACACCGGGGAGCTGTTTTTT. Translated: CASSLVPNTGELFF.

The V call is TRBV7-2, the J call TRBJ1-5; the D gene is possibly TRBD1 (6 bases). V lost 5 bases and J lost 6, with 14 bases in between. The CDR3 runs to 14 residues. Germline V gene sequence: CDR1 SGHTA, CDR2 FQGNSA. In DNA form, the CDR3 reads TGTGCCAGCAGCCCGCAGGGGCAAAGTCAGCCCCAGCATTTT. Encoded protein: CASSPQGQSQPQHF.

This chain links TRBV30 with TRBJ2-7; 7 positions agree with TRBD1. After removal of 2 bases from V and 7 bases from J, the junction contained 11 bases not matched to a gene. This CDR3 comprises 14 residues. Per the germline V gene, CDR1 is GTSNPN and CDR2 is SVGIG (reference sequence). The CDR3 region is CAWSWTGSLGEQYF. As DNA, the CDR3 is TGTGCCTGGAGTTGGACAGGATCTCTCGGGGAGCAGTACTTC.

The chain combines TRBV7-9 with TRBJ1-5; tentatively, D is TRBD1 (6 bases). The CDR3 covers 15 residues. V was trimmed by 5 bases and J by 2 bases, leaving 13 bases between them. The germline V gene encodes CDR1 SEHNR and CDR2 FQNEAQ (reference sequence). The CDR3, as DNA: TGTGCCAGCAGCCCACAAGCAGGGGGCAATCAGCCCCAGCATTTT. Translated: CASSPQAGGNQPQHF. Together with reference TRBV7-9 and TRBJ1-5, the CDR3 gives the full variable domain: DTGVSQNPRHKITKRGQNVTFRCDPISEHNRLYWYRQTLGQGPEFLTYFQNEAQLEKSRLLSDRFSAERPKGSFSTLEIQRTEQGDSAMYLCASSPQAGGNQPQHFGDGTRLSIL.

The CDR3 loop is CAVPRDGNNYEQYF. The CDR3 region has the DNA TGTGCCGTACCCCGGGACGGGAACAACTACGAGCAGTACTTC. This chain connects TRBV7-9 to TRBJ2-7; D is perhaps TRBD1 or TRBD2 (5 bases each). This CDR3 has 14 residues. Germline CDR1 and CDR2: SEHNR and FQNEAQ (reference sequence). Trimming removed 11 bases at V and 3 bases at J, with 20 bases between. Filled out from reference TRBV7-9 and TRBJ2-7, the complete variable domain reads DTGVSQNPRHKITKRGQNVTFRCDPISEHNRLYWYRQTLGQGPEFLTYFQNEAQLEKSRLLSDRFSAERPKGSFSTLEIQRTEQGDSAMYLCAVPRDGNNYEQYFGPGTRLTVT.

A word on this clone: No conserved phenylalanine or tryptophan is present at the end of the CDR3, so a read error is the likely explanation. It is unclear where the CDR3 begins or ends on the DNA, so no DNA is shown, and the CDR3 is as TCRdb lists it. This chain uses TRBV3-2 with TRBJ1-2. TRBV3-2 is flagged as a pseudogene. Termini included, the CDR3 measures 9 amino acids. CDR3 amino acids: CASSRRGLP.

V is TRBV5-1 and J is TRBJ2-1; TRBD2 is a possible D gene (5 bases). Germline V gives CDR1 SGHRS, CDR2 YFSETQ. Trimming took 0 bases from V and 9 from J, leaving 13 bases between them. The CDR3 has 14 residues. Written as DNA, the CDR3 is TGCGCCAGCAGCTTGGAGACTACCTCGGGTGAGCAGTTCTTC. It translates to CASSLETTSGEQFF.

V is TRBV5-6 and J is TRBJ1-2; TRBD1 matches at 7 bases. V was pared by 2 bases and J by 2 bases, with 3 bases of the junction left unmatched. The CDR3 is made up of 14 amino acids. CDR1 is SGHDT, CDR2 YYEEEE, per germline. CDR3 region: CASSFGQANYGYTF. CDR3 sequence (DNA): TGTGCCAGCAGCTTTGGACAGGCGAACTATGGCTACACCTTC. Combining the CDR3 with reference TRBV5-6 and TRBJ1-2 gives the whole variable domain DAGVTQSPTHLIKTRGQQVTLRCSPKSGHDTVSWYQQALGQGPQFIFQYYEEEERQRGNFPDRFSGHQFPNYSSELNVNALLLGDSALYLCASSFGQANYGYTFGSGTRLTVV.

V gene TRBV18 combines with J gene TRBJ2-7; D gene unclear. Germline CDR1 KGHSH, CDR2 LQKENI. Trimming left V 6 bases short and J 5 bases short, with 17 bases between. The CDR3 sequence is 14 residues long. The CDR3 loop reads CASSPETGGDEQYF. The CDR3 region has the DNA TGTGCCAGCTCCCCGGAGACCGGTGGCGACGAGCAGTACTTC.

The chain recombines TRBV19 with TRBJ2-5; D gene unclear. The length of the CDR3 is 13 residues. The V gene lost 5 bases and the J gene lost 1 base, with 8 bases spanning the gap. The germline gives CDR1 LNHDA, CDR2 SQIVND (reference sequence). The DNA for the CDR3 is TGTGCCAGTAGTTCGGCGGTCCAAGAGACCCAGTACTTC. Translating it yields CASSSAVQETQYF.

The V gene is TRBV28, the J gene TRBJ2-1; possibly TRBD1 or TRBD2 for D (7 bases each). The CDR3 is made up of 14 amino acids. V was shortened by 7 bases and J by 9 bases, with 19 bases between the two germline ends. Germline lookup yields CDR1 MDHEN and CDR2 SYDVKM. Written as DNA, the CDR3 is TGTGCCAGCACCTTAGGGAGGGGGCGAGTTGAGCAGTTCTTC. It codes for CASTLGRGRVEQFF.

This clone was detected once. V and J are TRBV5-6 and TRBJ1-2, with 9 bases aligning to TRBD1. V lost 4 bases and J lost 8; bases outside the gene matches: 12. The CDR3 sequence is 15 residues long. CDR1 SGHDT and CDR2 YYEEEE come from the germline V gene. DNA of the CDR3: TGTGCCAGCAGCACAGCCACCGGGACAGGGCGCGGCTACACCTTC. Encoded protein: CASSTATGTGRGYTF.

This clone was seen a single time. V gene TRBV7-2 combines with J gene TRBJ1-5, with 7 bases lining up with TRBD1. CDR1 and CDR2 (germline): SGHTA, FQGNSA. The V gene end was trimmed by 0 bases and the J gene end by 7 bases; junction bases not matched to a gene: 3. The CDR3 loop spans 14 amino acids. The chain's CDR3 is CASSLALDRQPQHF. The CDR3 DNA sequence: TGTGCCAGCAGCTTAGCGTTGGACAGGCAGCCCCAGCATTTT.

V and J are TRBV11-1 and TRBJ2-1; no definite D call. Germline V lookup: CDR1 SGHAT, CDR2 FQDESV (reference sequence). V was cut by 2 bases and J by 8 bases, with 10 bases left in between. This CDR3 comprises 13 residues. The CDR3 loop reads CASSLMRWHEQFF. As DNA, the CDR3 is TGTGCCAGCAGCTTAATGCGGTGGCATGAGCAGTTCTTC.

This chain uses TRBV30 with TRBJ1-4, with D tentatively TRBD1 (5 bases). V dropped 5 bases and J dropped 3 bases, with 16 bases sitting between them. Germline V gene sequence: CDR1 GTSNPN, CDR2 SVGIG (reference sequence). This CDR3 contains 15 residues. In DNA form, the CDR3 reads TGTGCCTGGGGGACGGCCTTCGGCCCTAATGAAAAACTGTTTTTT. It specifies CAWGTAFGPNEKLFF.

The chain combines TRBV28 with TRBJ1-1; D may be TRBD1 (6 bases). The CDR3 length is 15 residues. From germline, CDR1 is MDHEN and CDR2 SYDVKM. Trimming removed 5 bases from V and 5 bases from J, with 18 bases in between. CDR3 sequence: CASSPIGRGGTEAFF. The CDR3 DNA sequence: TGTGCCAGCAGTCCGATCGGCAGGGGTGGAACTGAAGCTTTCTTT.

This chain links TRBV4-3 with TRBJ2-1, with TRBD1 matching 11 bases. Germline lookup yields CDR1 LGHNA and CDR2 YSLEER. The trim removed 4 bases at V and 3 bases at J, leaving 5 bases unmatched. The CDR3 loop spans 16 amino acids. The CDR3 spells CASSRGQGAIYNEQFF. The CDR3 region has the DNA TGCGCCAGCAGCCGTGGACAGGGGGCTATCTACAATGAGCAGTTCTTC.

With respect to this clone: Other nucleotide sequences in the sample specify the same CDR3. CDR3 in amino acids: CASRLAGGTDTQYF. In DNA form, the CDR3 reads TGTGCCAGCAGACTAGCGGGGGGCACAGATACGCAGTATTTT. The chain carries TRBV27 and TRBJ2-3; TRBD2 matches 11 bases. Unmatched junction bases numbered 0, after V lost 6 bases and J lost 1 base. CDR3 length: 14 amino acids. Germline V gives CDR1 MNHEY, CDR2 SMNVEV (reference sequence).

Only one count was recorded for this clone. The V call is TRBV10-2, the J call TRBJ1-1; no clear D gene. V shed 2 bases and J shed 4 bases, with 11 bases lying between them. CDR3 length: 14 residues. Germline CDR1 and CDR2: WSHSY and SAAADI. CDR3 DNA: TGCGCCAGCAGTGAGCCCCCGGGCCCCACTGAAGCTTTCTTT. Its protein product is CASSEPPGPTEAFF.

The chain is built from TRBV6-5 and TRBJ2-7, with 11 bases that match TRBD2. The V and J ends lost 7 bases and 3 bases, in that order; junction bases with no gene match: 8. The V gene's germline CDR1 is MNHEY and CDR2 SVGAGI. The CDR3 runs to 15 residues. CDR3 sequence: CASINPSGGNYEQYF. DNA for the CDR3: TGTGCCAGCATCAACCCTAGCGGGGGGAACTACGAGCAGTACTTC.